This is a list of T cell receptor beta chains from one sample in a study of T cells in Graves' hyperthyroidism and ophthalmopathy. Via MiXCR, TCRdb re-called the multiplex PCR reads, giving one row per CDR3 protein. The table records 500,000 or so distinct CDR3 sequences, about 16% of them present only once. Source material: blood. These TCRs come from a woman under 40 with Graves' ophthalmopathy. The CDR3 runs from the conserved cysteine through the conserved F or W. Fields, in order: V gene, J gene, clone size, D gene, CDR3 protein, CDR3 DNA. The D gene is left open where the match is weak. Size values are once, few and many counts, or a class for expanded clones, and some rows have none.

V: TRBV10-1
J: TRBJ1-5
size: NA
D: NA
CDR3: CASSEGYQPQHF
DNA: TGCGCCAGCAGTGAGGGATATCAGCCCCAGCATTTT

V: TRBV20-1
J: TRBJ2-7
size: NA
D: TRBD2
CDR3: CSANGGYEQYF
DNA: TGCAGTGCTAACGGGGGGTACGAGCAGTACTTC

V: TRBV7-6
J: TRBJ1-5
size: many
D: TRBD1
CDR3: CASSLGTGINQPQHF
DNA: TGTGCCAGCAGTTTAGGGACAGGGATCAATCAGCCCCAGCATTTT

V: TRBV6-1
J: TRBJ1-1
size: few
D: TRBD1
CDR3: CASRPSGGLGTEAFF
DNA: TGTGCCAGCAGGCCCTCAGGGGGCCTCGGCACTGAAGCTTTCTTT

V: TRBV7-3
J: TRBJ1-1
size: many
D: NA
CDR3: CASSANPGHNTEAFF
DNA: TGTGCCAGCAGCGCAAATCCGGGGCACAACACTGAAGCTTTCTTT

V: TRBV19
J: TRBJ2-7
size: NA
D: TRBD2
CDR3: CASSPHGTSGTYEQYF
DNA: TGTGCCAGTAGTCCCCACGGGACTAGCGGGACCTACGAGCAGTACTTC

V: TRBV7-8
J: TRBJ2-7
size: many
D: TRBD2
CDR3: CASTLRLAGAHEQYF
DNA: TGTGCCAGCACCCTACGACTAGCGGGAGCGCACGAGCAGTACTTC

V: TRBV6-5
J: TRBJ1-1
size: few
D: NA
CDR3: CASSYNSLRGNTEAFF
DNA: TGTGCCAGCAGTTATAACAGTCTGCGCGGGAACACTGAAGCTTTCTTT

V: TRBV4-3
J: TRBJ1-4
size: once
D: NA
CDR3: CASSQDVGGYRRIEKLFF
DNA: TGCGCCAGCAGCCAAGACGTGGGGGGGTATCGTCGAATTGAAAAACTGTTTTTT

V: TRBV6-1
J: TRBJ2-5
size: many
D: TRBD2
CDR3: CASSQGLAGPYQETQYF
DNA: TGTGCCAGCAGTCAGGGACTAGCGGGACCGTACCAAGAGACCCAGTACTTC

V: TRBV7-9
J: TRBJ1-2
size: few
D: TRBD1
CDR3: CASSLSTGGGHYGYTF
DNA: TGTGCCAGCAGCCTATCGACAGGGGGAGGCCACTATGGCTACACCTTC

V: TRBV2
J: TRBJ2-1
size: few
D: NA
CDR3: CASSRGFSYNEQFF
DNA: TGTGCCAGCAGTAGAGGTTTTTCCTACAATGAGCAGTTCTTC

V: TRBV27
J: TRBJ2-5
size: NA
D: NA
CDR3: CASSFEWGRETQYF
DNA: TGTGCCAGCAGTTTTGAGTGGGGCCGAGAGACCCAGTACTTC

V: TRBV3-1
J: TRBJ2-1
size: many
D: TRBD2
CDR3: CASSQDSSGGNEQFF
DNA: TGTGCCAGCAGCCAAGACTCTAGCGGGGGGAATGAGCAGTTCTTC

V: TRBV6-2/TRBV6-3
J: TRBJ2-2
size: many
D: TRBD2
CDR3: CASSYSVLRLAGANTGELFF
DNA: TGTGCCAGCAGTTACTCGGTGCTTCGGCTAGCGGGAGCGAACACCGGGGAGCTGTTTTTT

V: TRBV5-8
J: TRBJ2-5
size: NA
D: TRBD2
CDR3: CASSSTSGTQETQYF
DNA: TGTGCCAGCTCCTCGACTAGCGGGACCCAAGAGACCCAGTACTTC

V: TRBV11-2
J: TRBJ1-3
size: many
D: NA
CDR3: CASSLRGGVQSGNTIYF
DNA: TGTGCCAGCAGCTTAAGGGGCGGTGTCCAGTCTGGAAACACCATATATTTT

V: TRBV30
J: TRBJ2-1
size: many
D: TRBD2
CDR3: CAWSFGLEVEQFF
DNA: TGTGCCTGGAGCTTCGGACTAGAAGTTGAGCAGTTCTTC

V: TRBV14
J: TRBJ1-5
size: NA
D: TRBD1
CDR3: CASRPTGTGANQPQHF
DNA: TGTGCCAGCAGGCCCACCGGGACAGGGGCCAATCAGCCCCAGCATTTT

V: TRBV6-2/TRBV6-3
J: TRBJ2-2
size: many
D: TRBD1
CDR3: CASREFGQGNTGELFF
DNA: TGTGCCAGCAGGGAGTTTGGACAGGGAAACACCGGGGAGCTGTTTTTT

V: TRBV3-1
J: TRBJ2-1
size: many
D: NA
CDR3: CASSLGLEQFF
DNA: TGTGCCAGCAGCCTAGGACTAGAGCAGTTCTTC

V: TRBV24-1
J: TRBJ2-7
size: many
D: TRBD1
CDR3: CATSDTHRGAYEQYF
DNA: TGTGCCACCAGTGATACCCACAGGGGGGCCTACGAGCAGTACTTC

V: TRBV7-9
J: TRBJ1-1
size: many
D: NA
CDR3: CASSLAQGENTEAFF
DNA: TGTGCCAGCAGCTTAGCACAGGGTGAGAACACTGAAGCTTTCTTT

V: TRBV4-1
J: TRBJ2-5
size: few
D: TRBD2
CDR3: CASSQETGSGGQETQYF
DNA: TGCGCCAGCAGCCAAGAAACTGGAAGCGGGGGTCAGGAGACCCAGTACTTC

V: TRBV6-1
J: TRBJ2-1
size: many
D: TRBD1
CDR3: CASSPDRVGLNEQFF
DNA: TGTGCCAGCAGTCCGGACAGGGTGGGGCTCAATGAGCAGTTCTTC

V: TRBV27
J: TRBJ2-7
size: many
D: TRBD2
CDR3: CASSSTSVGEQYF
DNA: TGTGCCAGCAGTTCGACTAGCGTCGGCGAGCAGTACTTC

V: TRBV7-3
J: TRBJ2-1
size: many
D: NA
CDR3: CASSLSGTVSYNEQFF
DNA: TGTGCCAGCAGCTTATCGGGGACGGTCTCCTACAATGAGCAGTTCTTC

V: TRBV28
J: TRBJ2-7
size: many
D: TRBD1
CDR3: CASSSYRGREQYF
DNA: TGTGCCAGCAGTTCCTACAGGGGGCGCGAGCAGTACTTC

V: TRBV12-3/TRBV12-4
J: TRBJ1-5
size: many
D: TRBD1
CDR3: CASSATGAPEPQHF
DNA: TGTGCCAGCAGTGCGACAGGGGCCCCCGAGCCCCAGCATTTT

V: TRBV15
J: TRBJ2-5
size: few
D: NA
CDR3: CATSRGRQETQYF
DNA: TGTGCCACCAGCAGAGGCAGACAAGAGACCCAGTACTTC

V: TRBV19
J: TRBJ1-2
size: once
D: NA
CDR3: CASSMVGPALILYGYTF
DNA: TGTGCCAGTAGTATGGTGGGTCCTGCCCTAATACTATATGGCTACACCTTC

V: TRBV12-3/TRBV12-4
J: TRBJ1-4
size: many
D: NA
CDR3: CASSFLYNEKLFF
DNA: TGTGCCAGCAGTTTCCTGTATAATGAAAAACTGTTTTTT

V: TRBV3-1
J: TRBJ2-2
size: few
D: NA
CDR3: CASSQDPLVTGELFF
DNA: TGTGCCAGCAGCCAAGACCCTCTAGTTACCGGGGAGCTGTTTTTT

V: TRBV11-2
J: TRBJ1-6
size: few
D: NA
CDR3: CASSLEPGVRSPLHF
DNA: TGTGCCAGCAGCTTAGAACCGGGCGTGAGATCACCCCTCCACTTT

V: TRBV28
J: TRBJ1-5
size: NA
D: NA
CDR3: CASSPHLGSSNQPQHF
DNA: TGTGCCAGCAGTCCTCATCTCGGGTCGAGCAATCAGCCCCAGCATTTT

V: TRBV7-2
J: TRBJ2-7
size: many
D: TRBD2
CDR3: CASSTRGGSLSYEQYF
DNA: TGTGCCAGCAGCACACGGGGCGGGAGCCTATCCTACGAGCAGTACTTC

V: TRBV5-4
J: TRBJ1-2
size: few
D: NA
CDR3: CASSLATGRDYGYTF
DNA: TGTGCCAGCAGCTTGGCTACGGGGAGGGACTATGGCTACACCTTC

V: TRBV11-1
J: TRBJ2-1
size: many
D: NA
CDR3: CASSLSGHPMLLFF
DNA: TGTGCCAGCAGTTTATCGGGACACCCGATGCTCCTTTTCTTC

V: TRBV4-1
J: TRBJ2-7
size: many
D: NA
CDR3: CASSQKKGASYEQYF
DNA: TGCGCCAGCAGCCAAAAAAAGGGTGCCTCCTACGAGCAGTACTTC

V: TRBV5-1
J: TRBJ2-7
size: NA
D: TRBD1
CDR3: CASSGTGGDPYEQYF
DNA: TGCGCCAGCAGTGGGACAGGGGGCGATCCCTACGAGCAGTACTTC

V: TRBV9
J: TRBJ2-7
size: NA
D: TRBD2
CDR3: CASRDEIAGKPYEQYF
DNA: TGTGCCAGCAGGGATGAGATAGCGGGGAAACCCTACGAGCAGTACTTC

V: TRBV24-1
J: TRBJ2-3
size: few
D: NA
CDR3: CATSPGSTDTQYF
DNA: TGTGCCACCAGCCCGGGGTCCACAGATACGCAGTATTTT

V: TRBV7-2
J: TRBJ2-3
size: many
D: TRBD2
CDR3: CASSPTSWDTQYF
DNA: TGTGCCAGCAGCCCGACTAGCTGGGATACGCAGTATTTT

V: TRBV7-2
J: TRBJ2-5
size: many
D: TRBD2
CDR3: CASTLAGSETQYF
DNA: TGTGCCAGCACCTTAGCGGGATCAGAGACCCAGTACTTC

V: TRBV30
J: TRBJ1-5
size: NA
D: NA
CDR3: CAWSVLTRGQPQHF
DNA: TGTGCCTGGAGTGTCCTTACCAGGGGACAGCCCCAGCATTTT

V: TRBV28
J: TRBJ2-2
size: NA
D: TRBD1
CDR3: CASSTETRGQAGELFF
DNA: TGTGCCAGCAGCACAGAAACCAGGGGGCAGGCCGGGGAGCTGTTTTTT

V: TRBV19
J: TRBJ2-2
size: NA
D: NA
CDR3: CASSMAARTGELFF
DNA: TGTGCCAGTAGTATGGCTGCGAGGACCGGGGAGCTGTTTTTT

V: TRBV30
J: TRBJ2-7
size: many
D: TRBD1
CDR3: CAWSPLGGQGATYEQYF
DNA: TGTGCCTGGAGTCCTCTAGGGGGACAGGGGGCCACCTACGAGCAGTACTTC

V: TRBV7-8
J: TRBJ1-1
size: many
D: NA
CDR3: CASSLDGGWNTEAFF
DNA: TGTGCCAGCAGCTTAGACGGTGGCTGGAACACTGAAGCTTTCTTT

V: TRBV28
J: TRBJ2-7
size: many
D: NA
CDR3: CASRPGELSSEQYF
DNA: TGTGCCAGCAGACCAGGGGAACTTTCATCCGAGCAGTACTTC

V: TRBV6-1
J: TRBJ2-1
size: NA
D: NA
CDR3: CASSLRLVTNEQFF
DNA: TGTGCCAGCAGTCTTAGACTAGTTACGAATGAGCAGTTCTTC

V: TRBV13
J: TRBJ2-1
size: many
D: NA
CDR3: CASSSRGQRGEQFF
DNA: TGTGCCAGCAGCTCCCGGGGCCAAAGGGGTGAGCAGTTCTTC

V: TRBV20-1
J: TRBJ1-2
size: few
D: TRBD1
CDR3: CSFTPPGQLYGYTF
DNA: TGCAGTTTCACCCCGCCGGGACAGCTCTATGGCTACACCTTC

V: TRBV29-1
J: TRBJ2-2
size: NA
D: NA
CDR3: CSAQTGPTGELFF
DNA: TGCAGCGCCCAAACAGGGCCCACCGGGGAGCTGTTTTTT

V: TRBV4-3
J: TRBJ2-3
size: few
D: NA
CDR3: CASSQVGSFGTDTQYF
DNA: TGCGCCAGCAGCCAAGTCGGTAGCTTCGGGACAGATACGCAGTATTTT